Each of the 16 T cell receptor beta chains below was sequenced from the same sample in a study of OX40 agonist ivuxolimab in advanced cancers. Assay: immunoSEQ multiplex PCR; the TCRdb copy retains only in-frame clones and omits some. There are around 68,000 clones in the sample; roughly nine tenths occur only once, and approximately 2% lies in the top ten. The sample here was CD4+ or CD8+ T cells sorted from blood, taken in a trial of the OX40 agonist ivuxolimab. These receptors all come from an adult with an advanced solid tumor such as melanoma, head and neck, liver or kidney cancer.

This clone showed up just once. The chain uses TRBV2 and TRBJ2-2; perhaps TRBD2 as D (5 bases). CDR1 and CDR2 from the germline V gene are SNHLY and FYNNEI. CDR3 size: 14 residues. V lost 3 bases, J lost 5 bases, and 10 bases lay in between. As DNA, the CDR3 is TGTGCCAGCAGTGAGAGGGAAATAACCGGGGAGCTGTTTTTT. Protein product: CASSEREITGELFF.

The chain combines TRBV5-1 with TRBJ2-7; D may be TRBD1 (6 bases). CDR3 length: 15 residues. V lost 0 bases and J lost 1, with 11 bases in between. CDR1 is SGHRS and CDR2 is YFSETQ in the germline V gene. The CDR3 DNA reads as TGCGCCAGCAGCTTGGGTAGGGACACATCCTACGAGCAGTACTTC. It encodes CASSLGRDTSYEQYF.

The V and J genes are TRBV18 and TRBJ2-1; D may correspond to TRBD1 or TRBD2 (5 bases each). Germline V gene sequence: CDR1 KGHSH, CDR2 LQKENI. V gave up 0 bases and J gave up 3 bases, with 12 bases separating them. The CDR3 covers 16 residues. In DNA, the CDR3 is TGTGCCAGCTCACCACCTCAGGGAGCGAACTACAATGAGCAGTTCTTC. As protein: CASSPPQGANYNEQFF.

With regard to this clone: A read error may produce the germline difference seen at one junction end. The chain joins TRBV7-9 to TRBJ1-2; no definite D call. CDR1 is SEHNR, CDR2 FQNEAQ, per germline (reference sequence). The length of the CDR3 is 13 residues. The CDR3 region has the DNA TGTGCCGGCAGCTCTCGGCTGGTCTATGGCTACACCTTC. This sequence encodes CAGSSRLVYGYTF.

The chain carries TRBV11-2 and TRBJ2-7; perhaps TRBD1 as D (6 bases). Germline V gene sequence: CDR1 SGHAT, CDR2 FQNNGV. This CDR3 spans 13 amino acids. Trimming cost V 6 bases and J 2 bases, with 11 bases left between them. CDR3 sequence: CASRTGTTYEQYF. DNA for the CDR3: TGTGCCAGCAGGACCGGGACAACCTACGAGCAGTACTTC.

CDR3 nucleotide sequence: TGCGCCAGCAGCTTGAACGGGGTGGGGAATGAAAAACTGTTTTTT. It is translated as CASSLNGVGNEKLFF. This chain connects TRBV5-1 to TRBJ1-4; D remains ambiguous. The V end was cut by 1 base, the J end by 5 bases, with 12 bases between. The CDR3 has 15 amino acids. Germline V gene lookup returns CDR1 SGHRS and CDR2 YFSETQ.

This clone has more than one count but fewer than ten. The V call is TRBV19, the J call TRBJ2-2, with a tentative D call TRBD2 (6 bases). Trimming took 5 bases from V and 0 from J, leaving 10 bases between them. Germline CDR1 and CDR2: LNHDA and SQIVND (reference sequence). There are 15 residues in the CDR3. In DNA form, the CDR3 reads TGTGCCAGTAGTTGGGACTTTGCGAACACCGGGGAGCTGTTTTTT. Translating it yields CASSWDFANTGELFF.

V is TRBV9 and J is TRBJ2-7; 10 bases line up with TRBD2. CDR1 SGDLS and CDR2 YYNGEE come from the germline V gene. V trimming: 0 bases; J trimming: 6 bases; junction bases outside the gene matches: 9. CDR3 length equals 16 residues. The CDR3 sequence: CASSVGLAGVRREQYF. CDR3 DNA: TGTGCCAGCAGCGTAGGCCTAGCGGGAGTTAGACGCGAGCAGTACTTC.

This chain uses TRBV19 with TRBJ2-4; 11 bases align to TRBD1. The CDR3 has 14 residues. Looked up from germline, CDR1 is LNHDA and CDR2 is SQIVND (reference sequence). Unmatched junction bases numbered 3, after V lost 5 bases and J lost 6 bases. CDR3 sequence: CASSSGTGGNIQYF. CDR3 nucleotides: TGTGCCAGTAGTTCCGGGACAGGGGGAAACATTCAGTACTTC.

The genes are TRBV7-2 and TRBJ2-2, with D uncertain. Germline values: CDR1 SGHTA, CDR2 FQGNSA. The CDR3 covers 14 residues. V was trimmed by 1 base and J by 4 bases, leaving 7 bases between them. The CDR3: CASSLEGSTGELFF. The CDR3 DNA reads as TGTGCCAGCAGCTTAGAGGGCAGCACCGGGGAGCTGTTTTTT.

This sequence joins TRBV6-6 and TRBJ2-7, with TRBD2 identical over 11 bases. This CDR3 contains 15 residues. Germline CDR1 is MNHNY and CDR2 is SVGAGI (reference sequence). V dropped 6 bases and J dropped 5; count of bases not matched to a gene: 9. CDR3 DNA sequence: TGTGCCAGCAGCTCGAAGACTAGCGGGAACCACGAGCAGTACTTC. As protein: CASSSKTSGNHEQYF.

This chain links TRBV5-5 with TRBJ1-2; a weak D match, TRBD1 (5 bases). The CDR3 loop spans 13 amino acids. V lost 5 bases to trimming and J lost 8 bases, with 16 bases between them. Germline lookup yields CDR1 SGHKS and CDR2 YYEKEE (reference sequence). The CDR3 sequence: CASSSRDASGYTF. DNA for the CDR3: TGTGCCAGCAGTTCCAGGGACGCCTCGGGCTACACCTTC.

The genes are TRBV7-2 and TRBJ1-5; D is unresolved. The CDR3 extends over 13 amino acids. The ends were cut back, 3 bases at V and 10 bases at J, with 13 bases in the middle. Germline CDR1 reads SGHTA; CDR2 reads FQGNSA. The CDR3 protein is CASSLGSNEPQHF. The CDR3 nucleotides read TGTGCCAGCAGCTTGGGGAGCAATGAACCCCAGCATTTT.

The chain uses TRBV2 and TRBJ1-1, with no clear D. The CDR3 consists of 15 residues. V lost 2 bases, J lost 0 bases, and 10 bases lay in between. CDR1 is SNHLY, CDR2 FYNNEI, per germline. CDR3 bases: TGTGCCAGCAGTGAAACAAACGGAGTGAACACTGAAGCTTTCTTT. Its translation is CASSETNGVNTEAFF.

This chain connects TRBV5-1 to TRBJ2-7; TRBD2 is a possible D gene (5 bases). Trimming left V 0 bases short and J 3 bases short, with 10 bases between. CDR1 and CDR2 from the germline V gene are SGHRS and YFSETQ. The CDR3 spans 14 residues. CDR3 bases: TGCGCCAGCAGCTTGGTCGGCGCGGGCTACGAGCAGTACTTC. It yields the protein CASSLVGAGYEQYF.

CDR3 amino acids: CASSPNGEFNSPLHF. Here the CDR3 DNA reads TGTGCCAGCTCACCCAACGGGGAGTTTAATTCACCCCTCCACTTT. The chain is built from TRBV18 and TRBJ1-6; D gene ambiguous. Germline CDR1 and CDR2: KGHSH and LQKENI. The CDR3 is 15 residues long. V lost 3 bases and J 6 bases, leaving 12 bases between the germline ends.